Here is one T cell receptor (beta chain) with its context. Its matching antigen is unknown. This specimen belongs to a study of siplizumab effects on memory and regulatory T cells. Study-wide results and caveats: Unstimulated naive T cells seemed to show more diversity than memory cells did, and they also seemed to be among the major contributors to the alloresponse. In siplizumab cultures, the suppressive function of proliferating Tregs remained unconfirmed. Siplizumab significantly reduced alloreactive sequences traceable to unstimulated CD4+ memory cells.

Clones were sequenced by immunoSEQ multiplex PCR, and TCRdb holds only the in-frame ones, with some missing. Among about 100,000 clones listed, around 90% were seen once. Trimming took 9 bases from V and 4 from J, leaving 17 bases between them. The CDR3 has 14 residues. Germline loops: CDR1 LNHNV, CDR2 YYDKDF (reference sequence). Material: CD4+ T cells sorted from blood. The clonotype was recovered from a human donor in good health. The chain couples TRBV15 to TRBJ2-3; a possible D gene is TRBD2 (6 bases). CDR3 loop: CATARGAQADTQYF. The CDR3 DNA follows: TGTGCCACTGCGCGGGGAGCCCAGGCAGATACGCAGTATTTT. Filled out from reference TRBV15 and TRBJ2-3, the complete variable domain reads DAMVIQNPRYQVTQFGKPVTLSCSQTLNHNVMYWYQQKSSQAPKLLFHYYDKDFNNEADTPDNFQSRRPNTSFCFLDIRSPGLGDTAMYLCATARGAQADTQYFGPGTRLTVL.